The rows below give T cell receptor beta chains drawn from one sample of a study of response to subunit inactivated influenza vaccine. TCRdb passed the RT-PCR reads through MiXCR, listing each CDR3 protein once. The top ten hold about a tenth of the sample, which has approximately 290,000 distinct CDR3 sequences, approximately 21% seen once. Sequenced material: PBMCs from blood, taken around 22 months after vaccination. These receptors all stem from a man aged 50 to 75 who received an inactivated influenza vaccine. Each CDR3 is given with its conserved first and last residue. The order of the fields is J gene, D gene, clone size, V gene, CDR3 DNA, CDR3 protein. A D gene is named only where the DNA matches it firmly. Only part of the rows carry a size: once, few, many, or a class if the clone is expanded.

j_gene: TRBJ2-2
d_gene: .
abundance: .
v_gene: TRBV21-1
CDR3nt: TGTGCCAGCAGCAAACGGTCCAACACCGGGGAGCTGTTTTTT
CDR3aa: CASSKRSNTGELFF

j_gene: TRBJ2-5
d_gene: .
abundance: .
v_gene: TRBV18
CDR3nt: TGTGCCAGCTCACCACCCCGGGGCGGCGGAGAGACCCAGTACTTC
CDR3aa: CASSPPRGGGETQYF

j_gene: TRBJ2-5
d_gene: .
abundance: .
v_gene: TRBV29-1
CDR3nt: TGCAGCGTTCAACCCCCAGGGCCAGAGACCCAGTACTTC
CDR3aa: CSVQPPGPETQYF

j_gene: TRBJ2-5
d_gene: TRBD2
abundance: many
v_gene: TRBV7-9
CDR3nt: TGTGCCAGCAGCCCGAGGGCCAGCGGGGGACAAGAGACCCAGTACTTC
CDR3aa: CASSPRASGGQETQYF

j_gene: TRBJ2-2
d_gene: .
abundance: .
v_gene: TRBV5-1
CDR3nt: TGCGCCAGCAGCTTGGAAGGGTTGACCGGGGAGCTGTTTTTT
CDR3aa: CASSLEGLTGELFF

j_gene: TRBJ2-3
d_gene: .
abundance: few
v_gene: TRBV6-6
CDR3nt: TGTGCCAGCACTAGGACAAATCGGAATACGCAGTATTTT
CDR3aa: CASTRTNRNTQYF

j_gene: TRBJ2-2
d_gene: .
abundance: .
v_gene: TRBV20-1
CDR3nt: TGCAGTGCTAACCGGGGGCAGAGCACCGGGGAGCTGTTTTTT
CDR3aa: CSANRGQSTGELFF

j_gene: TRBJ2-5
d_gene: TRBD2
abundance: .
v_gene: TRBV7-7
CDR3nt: TGTGCCAGCAGCCCTAGCGGGAGGGCCCAAGAGACCCAGTGCTTC
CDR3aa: CASSPSGRAQETQCF

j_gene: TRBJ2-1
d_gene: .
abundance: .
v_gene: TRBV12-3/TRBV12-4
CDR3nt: TGTGCCAGCAGTTTAGGGCGGGGGCGTGCCTACAATGAGCAGTTCTTC
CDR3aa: CASSLGRGRAYNEQFF

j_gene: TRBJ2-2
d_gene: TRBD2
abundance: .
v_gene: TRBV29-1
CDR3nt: TGCAGCGTCGTTTACGGGACTAGCGGGAGTAAACGCGGGTACACCGGGGAGCTGTTTTTT
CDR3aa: CSVVYGTSGSKRGYTGELFF

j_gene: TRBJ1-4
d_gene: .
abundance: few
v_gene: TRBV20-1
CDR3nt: TGCAGTGCTACCGGGACATCTAATGAAAAACTGTTTTTT
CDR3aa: CSATGTSNEKLFF

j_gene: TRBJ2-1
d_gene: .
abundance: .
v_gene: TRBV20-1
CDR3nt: TGCAGTGCTATCCCAGGTGCTTACAATGAGCAGTTCTTC
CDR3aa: CSAIPGAYNEQFF

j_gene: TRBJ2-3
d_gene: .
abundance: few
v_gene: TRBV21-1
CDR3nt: TGTGCCAGCAGCAAGCTGCCGGGACAGGGATCAGATACGCAGTATTTT
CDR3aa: CASSKLPGQGSDTQYF

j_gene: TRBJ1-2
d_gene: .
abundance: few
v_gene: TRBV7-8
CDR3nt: TGTGCCAGCAGCCCGCTTGGCGGTGGCTACACCTTC
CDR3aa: CASSPLGGGYTF

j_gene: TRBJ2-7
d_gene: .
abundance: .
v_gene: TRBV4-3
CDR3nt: TGCGCCAGCAGCCAAGCCCAGGGAGCCTACGAGCAGTACTTC
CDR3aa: CASSQAQGAYEQYF

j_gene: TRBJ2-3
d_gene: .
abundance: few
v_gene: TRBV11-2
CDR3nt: TGTGCCAGCAGCTTAGAGGTGACTGGGTCCGCGCAGTATTTT
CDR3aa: CASSLEVTGSAQYF

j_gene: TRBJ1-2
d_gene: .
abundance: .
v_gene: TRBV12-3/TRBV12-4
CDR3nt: TGTGCCAGCAGTTTAGGGGGCCGTCTTGGCTACACCTTC
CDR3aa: CASSLGGRLGYTF

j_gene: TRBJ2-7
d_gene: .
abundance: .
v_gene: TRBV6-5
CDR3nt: TGTGCCAGCAGTTACTCCGCGTCGACCGCTCTTAGCTCCTACGAGCAGTACTTC
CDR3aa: CASSYSASTALSSYEQYF

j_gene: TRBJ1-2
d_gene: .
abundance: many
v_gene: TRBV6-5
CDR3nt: TGTGCCAGCAGTTACTCGATTTCGGGATATGGCTACACCTTC
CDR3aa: CASSYSISGYGYTF

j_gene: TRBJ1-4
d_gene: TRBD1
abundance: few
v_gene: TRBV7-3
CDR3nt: TGTGCCAGCAGCGACCCCTGGATACCGGGACAGCGCTACCCGACAACTAATGAAAAACTGTTTTTT
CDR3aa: CASSDPWIPGQRYPTTNEKLFF

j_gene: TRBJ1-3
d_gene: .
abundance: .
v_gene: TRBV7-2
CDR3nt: TGTGCCAGCAGGAGGGAGACTTGGCCTGGAAACACCATATATTTT
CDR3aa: CASRRETWPGNTIYF

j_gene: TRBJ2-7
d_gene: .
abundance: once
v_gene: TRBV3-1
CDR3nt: TGTGCCAGCAGCCAAGGGCCGGTCGAGCAGTACTTC
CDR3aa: CASSQGPVEQYF

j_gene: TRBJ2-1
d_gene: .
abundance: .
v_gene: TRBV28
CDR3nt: TGTGCCAGCCGTCCCCGGGGGTACAATGAGCAGTTCTTC
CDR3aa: CASRPRGYNEQFF

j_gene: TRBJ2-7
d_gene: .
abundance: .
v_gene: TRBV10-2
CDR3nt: TGCGCCAGCAGTGATGCCCTCTCCTACTACGAGCAGTACTTC
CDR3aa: CASSDALSYYEQYF

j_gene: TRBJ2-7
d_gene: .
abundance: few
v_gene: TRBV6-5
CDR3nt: TGTGCCAGCAGTTACTCGGGGAATGGGGACTACGAGCAGTACTTC
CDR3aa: CASSYSGNGDYEQYF

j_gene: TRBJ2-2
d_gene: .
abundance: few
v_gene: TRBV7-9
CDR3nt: TGTGCCAGCAGCTTAGGAAACCCCGGGGAGCTGTTTTTT
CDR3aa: CASSLGNPGELFF

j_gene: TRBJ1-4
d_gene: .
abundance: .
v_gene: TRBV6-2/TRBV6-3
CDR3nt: TGTGCCAGCAGTCCCCTGATGGCTCGTAAACTGTTTTTT
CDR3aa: CASSPLMARKLFF

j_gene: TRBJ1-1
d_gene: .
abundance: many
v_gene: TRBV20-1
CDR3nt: TGCAGTGCTAGAGATCCGGGCAGAAACACTGAAGCTTTCTTT
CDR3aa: CSARDPGRNTEAFF

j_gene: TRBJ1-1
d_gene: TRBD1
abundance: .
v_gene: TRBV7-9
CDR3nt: TGTGCCAGCAGCCGGGACAGGGTCTCTGAAGCTTTCTTT
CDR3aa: CASSRDRVSEAFF

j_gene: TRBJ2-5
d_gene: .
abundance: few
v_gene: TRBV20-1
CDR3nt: TGCAGTGCTAGAGTTCCCGACGGTCGAGAGACCCAGTACTTC
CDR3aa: CSARVPDGRETQYF

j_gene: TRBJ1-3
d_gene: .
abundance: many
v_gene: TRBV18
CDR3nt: TGTGCCAGCTCACAACATCCCCTCGACAGCTTTGGTGGAAACACCATATATTTT
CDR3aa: CASSQHPLDSFGGNTIYF

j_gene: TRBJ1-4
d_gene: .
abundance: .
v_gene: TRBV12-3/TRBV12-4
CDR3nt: TGTGCCAGCAGTTTGGGAGGTGGTAGGACTAATGAAAAACTGTTTTTT
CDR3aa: CASSLGGGRTNEKLFF

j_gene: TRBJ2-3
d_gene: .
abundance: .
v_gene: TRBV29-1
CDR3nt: TGCAGCGCTATTAGTGTGGATACGCAGTATTTT
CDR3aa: CSAISVDTQYF

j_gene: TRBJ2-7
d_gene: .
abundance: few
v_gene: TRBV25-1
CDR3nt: TGTGCCAGCAGTGTTATTTCCGGTACGGATTACGAGCAGTACTTC
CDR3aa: CASSVISGTDYEQYF

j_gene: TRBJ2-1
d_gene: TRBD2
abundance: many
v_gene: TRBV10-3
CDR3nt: TGTGCCATCAGTGGTACTAGCGGGCGGGGCCCCAATGAGCAGTTCTTC
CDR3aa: CAISGTSGRGPNEQFF

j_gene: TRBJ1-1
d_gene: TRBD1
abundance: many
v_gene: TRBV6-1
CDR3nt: TGTGCCAGCAGAGAGACAGGGGGCTACACTGAAGCTTTCTTT
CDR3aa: CASRETGGYTEAFF

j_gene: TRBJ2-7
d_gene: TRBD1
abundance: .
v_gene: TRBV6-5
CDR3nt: TGTGCCAGCAGTTACCGCGCCGGGACAGTAAGCTACGAGCAGTACTTC
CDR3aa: CASSYRAGTVSYEQYF

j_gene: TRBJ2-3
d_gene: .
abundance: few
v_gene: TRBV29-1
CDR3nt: TGCAGCGTCGGGCATACGCAGTATTTT
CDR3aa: CSVGHTQYF

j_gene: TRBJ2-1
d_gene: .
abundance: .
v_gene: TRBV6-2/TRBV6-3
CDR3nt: TGTGCCAGCAGCAACCTCCTTGGGGGAGTTGTCTACAATGAGCAGTTCTTC
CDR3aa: CASSNLLGGVVYNEQFF

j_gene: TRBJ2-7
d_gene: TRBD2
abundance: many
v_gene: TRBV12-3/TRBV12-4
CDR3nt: TGTGCCAGCAGTATGCGGACTAGCAGTGCCTACGAGCAGTACTTC
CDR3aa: CASSMRTSSAYEQYF

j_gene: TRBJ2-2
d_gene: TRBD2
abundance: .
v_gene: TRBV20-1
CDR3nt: TGCAGTGCTGGAAGAACCATAGCGGGGATTTACACCGGGGAGCTGTTTTTT
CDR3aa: CSAGRTIAGIYTGELFF

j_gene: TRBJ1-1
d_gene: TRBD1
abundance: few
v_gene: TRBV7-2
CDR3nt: TGTGCCAGCAGGGCTAGCCAGGGGGCGTACACTGAAGCTTTCTTT
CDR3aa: CASRASQGAYTEAFF

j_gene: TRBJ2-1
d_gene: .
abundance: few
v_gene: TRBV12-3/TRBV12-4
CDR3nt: TGTGCCAGCAGCCCCCGACGGCTCTCCTACAATGAGCAGTTCTTC
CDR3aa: CASSPRRLSYNEQFF

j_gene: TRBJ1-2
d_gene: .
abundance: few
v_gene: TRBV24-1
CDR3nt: TGTGCCACCAGTGACTCCGGGACGGGTGGCTACACCTTC
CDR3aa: CATSDSGTGGYTF

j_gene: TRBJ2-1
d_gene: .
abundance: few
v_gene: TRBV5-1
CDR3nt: TGCGCCAGCAGCTTGGTTCAGGGACGGCATGAGCAGTTCTTC
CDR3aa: CASSLVQGRHEQFF

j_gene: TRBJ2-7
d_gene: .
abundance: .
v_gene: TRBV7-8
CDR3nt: TGTGCCAGCAGCTTAGCCTTCGGGGCCTCCTACGAGCAGTACTTC
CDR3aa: CASSLAFGASYEQYF

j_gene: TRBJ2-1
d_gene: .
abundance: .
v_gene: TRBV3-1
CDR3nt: TGTGCCAGCAGCCAAGGGGTCTACAATGAGCAGTTCTTC
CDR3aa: CASSQGVYNEQFF

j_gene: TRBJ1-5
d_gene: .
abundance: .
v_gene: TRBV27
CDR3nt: TGTGCCAGCAGTTTAGACGGGGATTGGGATCAGCCCCAGCATTTT
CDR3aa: CASSLDGDWDQPQHF

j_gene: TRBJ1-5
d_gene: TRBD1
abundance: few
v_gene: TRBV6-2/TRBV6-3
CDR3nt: TGTGCCAGCAGTGATTGGGACAGTACGAATCAGCCCCAGCATTTT
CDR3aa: CASSDWDSTNQPQHF

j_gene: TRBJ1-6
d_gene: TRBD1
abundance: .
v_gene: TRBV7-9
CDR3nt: TGTGCCAGCAGCTTAGTGCTGGGGGCAGGGGGTTCACCCCTCCACTTT
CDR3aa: CASSLVLGAGGSPLHF

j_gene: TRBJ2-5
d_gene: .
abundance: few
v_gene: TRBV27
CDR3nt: TGTGCCAGCAGCCGAGGACGGCCTGGGGAGACCCAGTACTTC
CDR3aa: CASSRGRPGETQYF

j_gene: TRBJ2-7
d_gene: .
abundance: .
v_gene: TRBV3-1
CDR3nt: TGTGCCAGCAGCCAAGCAGGGTACTACGAGCAGTACTTC
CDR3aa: CASSQAGYYEQYF

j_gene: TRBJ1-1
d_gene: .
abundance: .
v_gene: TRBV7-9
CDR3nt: TGTGCCAGCAGCACCTTGAACACAGGGATGAACACTGAAGCTTTCTTT
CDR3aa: CASSTLNTGMNTEAFF

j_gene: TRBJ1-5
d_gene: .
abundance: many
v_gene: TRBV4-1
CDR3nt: TGCGCCAGCAGCCAAACAGGGAATGGCCAGCCCCAGCATTTT
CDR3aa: CASSQTGNGQPQHF

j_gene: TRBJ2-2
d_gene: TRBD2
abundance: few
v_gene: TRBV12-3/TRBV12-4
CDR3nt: TGTGCCAGCAGTTTCGGACTAGCGGGGGGGCACAAAACCGGGGAGCTGTTTTTT
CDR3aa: CASSFGLAGGHKTGELFF